These T cell receptor beta chains were read from a single sample in a study of identical twins. TCRdb analysed the 5' RACE reads with MiXCR anew, one entry per CDR3 protein. The table records hundreds of thousands of distinct CDR3 sequences, roughly 10% of them present only once. Sequencing was performed on memory (CD45RO+) T cells sorted from blood. The receptors were gathered from a woman younger than 30 in good health. Both conserved end residues are part of each CDR3. Each record gives: D gene, CDR3 length, V gene, clone size, J gene, CDR3 DNA, CDR3 protein. D genes are given only for firm matches. Clone sizes are given selectively: once, few, many, or a class where the clone is expanded.

>TRBD1|13|TRBV29-1|few|TRBJ1-2
TGCAGCGTGGTAACAGGGGGCGCGCATGGCTACACCTTC
CSVVTGGAHGYTF
>-|13|TRBV12-3/TRBV12-4|many|TRBJ2-1
TGTGCCAGCAGTTTATCTGTGGACTACCGGCAGTTCTTC
CASSLSVDYRQFF
>TRBD2|14|TRBV20-1|many|TRBJ2-3
TGCAGTGCTAGAGAGTTAGCGGGAGGTGTTACGCAGTATTTT
CSARELAGGVTQYF
>TRBD2|15|TRBV24-1|many|TRBJ2-5
TGTGCCACCAGTGACTCGGGAGGGGAAGGGGAGACCCAGTACTTC
CATSDSGGEGETQYF
>-|13|TRBV20-1|-|TRBJ1-2
TGCAGTGCTAGTGACAGCGTAATACATGGCTACACCTTC
CSASDSVIHGYTF
>TRBD1|14|TRBV6-5|-|TRBJ2-4
TGTGCCAGCAGTAACCGACAGGGGTCAAACATTCAGTACTTC
CASSNRQGSNIQYF
>-|14|TRBV20-1|few|TRBJ1-6
TGCAGTGCTAGGAGGGGGACAACGAATTCACCCCTCCACTTT
CSARRGTTNSPLHF
>-|14|TRBV20-1|once|TRBJ2-5
TGCAGTGCTGAGGACCGTGCAAGACAAGAGACCCAGTACTTC
CSAEDRARQETQYF
>-|14|TRBV7-4|few|TRBJ2-3
TGTGCCAGCAGCTTAAACAGGACCACAGATACGCAGTATTTT
CASSLNRTTDTQYF
>-|15|TRBV7-2|-|TRBJ2-2
TGTGCCAGCAGCTTAGGGTGGCGTAACGCCGGGGAGCTGTTTTTT
CASSLGWRNAGELFF
>-|12|TRBV18|-|TRBJ2-3
TGTGCCAGCTCACCAGAGGCAGATACGCAGTATTTT
CASSPEADTQYF
>TRBD2|16|TRBV20-1|many|TRBJ2-5
TGCAGTGCTAGAGCGGCCCGGGCTAGCGGACAAGAGACCCAGTACTTC
CSARAARASGQETQYF
>TRBD2|14|TRBV12-3/TRBV12-4|-|TRBJ2-7
TGTGCCAGCAGTCGGACTAGCGGGAGTAACGAGCAGTACTTC
CASSRTSGSNEQYF
>TRBD2|18|TRBV11-1|many|TRBJ2-2
TGTGCCAGCAGCCAAGGGTTCCAGACTAGCGGTTCCACCGGGGAGCTGTTTTTT
CASSQGFQTSGSTGELFF
>-|13|TRBV27|-|TRBJ1-5
TGTGCCAGCAGCAGGGACATCAATCAGCCCCAGCATTTT
CASSRDINQPQHF
>TRBD2|16|TRBV6-1|few|TRBJ2-5
TGTGCCAGCAGCGGTAGCGGGGGGGCGGGGCAAGAGACCCAGTACTTC
CASSGSGGAGQETQYF
>TRBD2|15|TRBV5-1|many|TRBJ2-1
TGCGCCAGCAGCTTGGTTAGCGGGGGGGCCACGGAGCAGTTCTTC
CASSLVSGGATEQFF
>-|12|TRBV20-1|many|TRBJ2-1
TGCAGTGTAATACAGGACCCGAATGAGCAGTTCTTC
CSVIQDPNEQFF
>TRBD2|17|TRBV13|few|TRBJ2-1
TGTGCCAGCAGCTTAGGCCCGGAGCGGGGGGGCCGGGGTGAGCAGTTCTTC
CASSLGPERGGRGEQFF
>-|13|TRBV4-3|-|TRBJ2-7
TGCGCCAGCAGCCGGGAAAGGTCCTACGAGCAGTACTTC
CASSRERSYEQYF
>-|15|TRBV10-1|few|TRBJ1-1
TGCGCCAGCAGTGAATCGGGGATCAGAAGCGCTGAAGCTTTCTTT
CASSESGIRSAEAFF
>TRBD1|13|TRBV2|-|TRBJ1-2
TGTGCCAGCAGAGTACAGGGGTTCTATGGCTACACCTTC
CASRVQGFYGYTF
>TRBD2|15|TRBV7-8|few|TRBJ2-7
TGTGCCAGCAGCTTAAAGCGGGAGGGACTGGGGGAGCAGTACTTC
CASSLKREGLGEQYF
>-|13|TRBV18|-|TRBJ2-7
TGTGCCAGCTCACCCACTAGCTTGTACGAGCAGTACTTC
CASSPTSLYEQYF
>-|16|TRBV19|many|TRBJ1-3
TGTGCCGTCCAACTCACCGGGACTTCTACTGGAAACACCATATATTTT
CAVQLTGTSTGNTIYF
>TRBD2|15|TRBV6-1|-|TRBJ2-7
TGTGCCAGCAGCGTCGAAGCGGGGGTTTCCTACGAGCAGTACTTC
CASSVEAGVSYEQYF
>-|12|TRBV20-1|-|TRBJ2-5
TGCAGTGCTAGGACCCCCGGAGAGACCCAGTACTTC
CSARTPGETQYF
>TRBD1|14|TRBV12-5|few|TRBJ2-5
TGTGCTAGTGGTCCCGGGACAGGTGGGAAGACCCAGTACTTC
CASGPGTGGKTQYF
>TRBD2|16|TRBV5-1|-|TRBJ2-3
TGCGCCAGCAGCTTCGGGGGGGGTCCCGGCACAGATACGCAGTATTTT
CASSFGGGPGTDTQYF
>-|12|TRBV7-3|-|TRBJ2-1
TGTGCCAGCAGCTTAAACCGTGCTGAGCAGTTCTTC
CASSLNRAEQFF
>-|13|TRBV27|-|TRBJ2-1
TGTGCCAGCACCACGGACAGTTACAATGAGCAGTTCTTC
CASTTDSYNEQFF
>-|11|TRBV6-2/TRBV6-3|few|TRBJ2-5
TGTGCCGGGGGAAAGGCCGAGACCCAGTACTTC
CAGGKAETQYF
>TRBD1|10|TRBV29-1|-|TRBJ2-7
TGCAGCGCGGGACAGAACGAGCAGTACTTC
CSAGQNEQYF
>-|15|TRBV7-9|many|TRBJ2-1
TGTGCCAGCAGCTTACAGGGGGGGCCCGCCAATGAGCAGTTCTTC
CASSLQGGPANEQFF
>TRBD1|13|TRBV3-1|-|TRBJ1-1
TGTGCCAGCAGCCAAGAGGGGACAGGGAAGGCTTTCTTT
CASSQEGTGKAFF
>-|13|TRBV5-1|many|TRBJ1-2
TGCGCCAGCAGCTTGGAGGCAGCCTATGGCTACACCTTC
CASSLEAAYGYTF
>-|15|TRBV20-1|many|TRBJ2-3
TGCAGTGCTGAAAAGTGGGGCAGGCCCACAGATACGCAGTATTTT
CSAEKWGRPTDTQYF
>-|15|TRBV9|-|TRBJ2-7
TGTGCCAGCAGCTTAGGGTCCGTCGGGGCCTACGAGCAGTACTTC
CASSLGSVGAYEQYF
>-|14|TRBV20-1|many|TRBJ2-2
TGCAGTGCTCGACGAGCGGGCTTGACCGGGGAGCTGTTTTTT
CSARRAGLTGELFF
>-|14|TRBV7-2|many|TRBJ1-1
TGTGCCAGCGGACAGCTCAGTGGCTACACTGAAGCTTTCTTT
CASGQLSGYTEAFF
>-|19|TRBV11-2|few|TRBJ2-6
TGTGCCAGCAGCTTACTGGGCTGGGTGGTTGCAGGTGGGGCCAACGTCCTGACTTTC
CASSLLGWVVAGGANVLTF
>-|12|TRBV20-1|few|TRBJ2-3
TGCAGTGCTAGAGTAGCGACAGATACGCAGTATTTT
CSARVATDTQYF
>-|16|TRBV12-3/TRBV12-4|many|TRBJ1-6
TGTGCCAGCAGTTTTCGCGGTATCGGTGATAATTCACCCCTCCACTTT
CASSFRGIGDNSPLHF
>TRBD1|13|TRBV5-1|few|TRBJ2-7
TGCGCCAGCAGCGAGGGGGCCTCCTACGAGCAGTACTTC
CASSEGASYEQYF
>TRBD1|15|TRBV4-2|-|TRBJ2-2
TGTGCCAGCAGGTCCGGGACAGGGGGCGGCGGGGAGCTGTTTTTT
CASRSGTGGGGELFF
>TRBD1|16|TRBV5-1|few|TRBJ2-7
TGCGCCAGCAGATCCAGTGGGACAGGGGGCGGGTACGAGCAGTACTTC
CASRSSGTGGGYEQYF
>TRBD1|16|TRBV5-1|few|TRBJ2-7
TGCGCCAGCAGCTTAATGACAGGGCGGACCACCTACGAGCAGTACTTC
CASSLMTGRTTYEQYF